What follows are 18 T cell receptor beta chains derived from one specimen sequenced in a study of CD8+ T cells in alopecia areata. The treatment: oral pan-JAK inhibitor, 5-10 mg twice daily. Reverse transcribed after extraction, RNA yielded cDNA as the sequencing template. Clones were sequenced by immunoSEQ multiplex PCR, and TCRdb holds only the in-frame ones, with some missing. The data show 150,000 to 200,000 clones, just under 65% seen once. The sample here was CD4+ T cells sorted from blood, taken at approximately week 50, from a patient treated with tofacitinib. The receptors originated from a human donor with alopecia areata.

This clone has just a few counts. The CDR3 nucleotides read TGTGCCAGCTCGAGGACAGGGTGGTACGAGCAGTACTTC. Translated: CASSRTGWYEQYF. The rearrangement uses TRBV7-2 and TRBJ2-7, with 8 bases that match TRBD1. CDR1 and CDR2 (germline): SGHTA, FQGNSA. After removal of 8 bases from V and 4 bases from J, the junction contained 7 bases not matched to a gene. The CDR3 has 13 amino acids.

The chain is built from TRBV27 and TRBJ2-1, with 7 nucleotides matching TRBD1. V dropped 3 bases and J dropped 9; count of bases not matched to a gene: 11. From germline, CDR1 is MNHEY and CDR2 SMNVEV (reference sequence). CDR3 length equals 15 residues. The CDR3, as DNA: TGTGCCAGCAGTTTTGAAGGGATACAGGGGAGTGAGCAGTTCTTC. It translates to CASSFEGIQGSEQFF.

The gene calls are TRBV5-1 and TRBJ2-5, with TRBD2 matching over 10 bases. CDR1 is SGHRS and CDR2 is YFSETQ in the germline V gene. Trimming cost V 5 bases and J 5 bases; bases outside gene matches: 6. The CDR3 loop spans 14 amino acids. CDR3 protein: CASSSSGGAETQYF. CDR3 coding DNA: TGCGCCAGCAGTTCGAGCGGGGGGGCGGAGACCCAGTACTTC.

This chain connects TRBV2 to TRBJ2-1; 7 nucleotides line up with TRBD1. The V gene end was trimmed by 6 bases and the J gene end by 5 bases; junction bases not matched to a gene: 7. CDR1 and CDR2 (germline): SNHLY, FYNNEI. The CDR3 has 14 amino acids. The CDR3 sequence is CASRSGTANNEQFF. DNA of the CDR3: TGTGCCAGCAGATCCGGGACAGCGAACAATGAGCAGTTCTTC.

This chain joins TRBV18 and TRBJ2-1; unclear D gene. The CDR3 sequence is 18 residues long. The germline V gene encodes CDR1 KGHSH and CDR2 LQKENI. The germline V and J ends were trimmed by 3 bases and 0 bases, with 18 bases remaining between them. The CDR3 spells CASSPIVFEASSYNEQFF. The DNA of the CDR3 is TGTGCCAGCTCACCGATTGTTTTCGAGGCAAGCTCCTACAATGAGCAGTTCTTC.

The genes are TRBV5-6 and TRBJ2-7, with 10 bases aligning to TRBD1. V lost 0 bases and J lost 3; bases outside the gene matches: 6. The CDR3 is made up of 16 amino acids. From germline, CDR1 is SGHDT and CDR2 YYEEEE. The chain's CDR3 is CASSLGPGTGDYEQYF. CDR3 sequence (DNA): TGTGCCAGCAGCTTGGGCCCCGGGACAGGGGACTACGAGCAGTACTTC.

The chain links TRBV28 to TRBJ1-5, with D perhaps TRBD1 (5 bases). Germline V lookup: CDR1 MDHEN, CDR2 SYDVKM. The germline V and J ends were trimmed by 3 bases and 5 bases, with 11 bases remaining between them. The CDR3 is made up of 14 amino acids. CDR3 nucleotide sequence: TGTGCCAGCAGTTTGCAGGGAGGCGATCAGCCCCAGCATTTT. Protein product: CASSLQGGDQPQHF.

This clone occurred a few times. This specimen includes other DNA sequences encoding the same CDR3. The chain links TRBV30 to TRBJ1-5; 8 nucleotides agree with TRBD1. Germline V gene sequence: CDR1 GTSNPN, CDR2 SVGIG (reference sequence). The CDR3 totals 14 residues. With 0 bases clipped from V and 4 bases from J, the junction kept 2 bases outside the gene matches. Here the CDR3 DNA reads TGTGCCTGGAGTGTACAGGGGGGAAATCAGCCCCAGCATTTT. The encoded protein is CAWSVQGGNQPQHF.

The chain couples TRBV11-2 to TRBJ2-7, with 7 bases aligning to TRBD2. With 1 base clipped from V and 9 bases from J, the junction kept 12 bases outside the gene matches. In germline, CDR1 is SGHAT, CDR2 FQNNGV. The CDR3 is made up of 15 amino acids. In DNA form, the CDR3 reads TGTGCCAGCAGCTTAGGTCCCAGCGGGGATATCGGGCAGTACTTC. It yields the protein CASSLGPSGDIGQYF.

This chain uses TRBV14 with TRBJ1-4, with TRBD1 as a possible D gene (6 bases). CDR1 is SGHDN and CDR2 is FVKESK in the germline V gene. This CDR3 comprises 14 residues. V was trimmed by 3 bases and J by 5 bases, leaving 10 bases between them. Here the CDR3 reads CASSHKTGNEKLFF. CDR3 DNA sequence: TGTGCCAGCAGCCACAAGACAGGAAATGAAAAACTGTTTTTT.

This clone was seen more than once but under ten times. The chain has TRBV4-3 and TRBJ2-3; D may be TRBD2 (5 bases). V lost 3 bases and J lost 6, with 13 bases in between. CDR1 LGHNA and CDR2 YSLEER come from the germline V gene. The CDR3 contains 14 residues. CDR3 amino acids: CASSQRLKRDTQYF. The CDR3 DNA is TGCGCCAGCAGCCAGCGACTGAAGCGGGATACGCAGTATTTT.

This clone was seen only a few times. The CDR3 DNA reads as TGCGCCACCCTCCTAATCGAGACTAACTATGGCTACACCTTC. Protein product: CATLLIETNYGYTF. The chain carries TRBV23-1 and TRBJ1-2; D gene uncertain. TRBV23-1 is annotated as an ORF whose role is uncertain. The length of the CDR3 is 14 residues. V shed 10 bases and J shed 0 bases, with 15 bases lying between them.

This clone appeared a single time. The chain employs TRBV5-1 and TRBJ2-5, with 7 bases that match TRBD2. V shed 0 bases, J shed 5 bases, and the junction held 1 base outside the gene matches. The germline V gene has CDR1 SGHRS and CDR2 YFSETQ. There are 13 residues in the CDR3. CDR3 region: CASSLAGGETQYF. CDR3 nucleotide sequence: TGCGCCAGCAGCTTGGCGGGGGGTGAGACCCAGTACTTC.

The chain combines TRBV4-3 with TRBJ2-1; 15 positions agree with TRBD2. From germline, CDR1 is LGHNA and CDR2 YSLEER. CDR3 length: 17 amino acids. Trimming took 1 base from V and 7 from J; bases not matched to a gene: 5. The CDR3 reads CASSQAPGLAGGNEQFF. CDR3 in DNA: TGCGCCAGCAGCCAAGCCCCGGGACTAGCGGGGGGTAATGAGCAGTTCTTC.

The chain joins TRBV30 to TRBJ2-7; D uncertain. CDR3 length: 14 residues. The germline V and J ends were trimmed by 0 bases and 0 bases, with 9 bases remaining between them. The germline V gene encodes CDR1 GTSNPN and CDR2 SVGIG (reference sequence). The CDR3 is CAWSVRLSSYEQYF. The CDR3 nucleotides read TGTGCCTGGAGTGTACGTCTAAGCTCCTACGAGCAGTACTTC. Combining the CDR3 with reference TRBV30 and TRBJ2-7 gives the whole variable domain SQTIHQWPATLVQPVGSPLSLECTVEGTSNPNLYWYRQAAGRGLQLLFYSVGIGQISSEVPQNLSASRPQDRQFILSSKKLLLSDSGFYLCAWSVRLSSYEQYFGPGTRLTVT.

The chain is built from TRBV30 and TRBJ2-1; D may be TRBD2 (5 bases). V was shortened by 0 bases and J by 6 bases, with 12 bases between the two germline ends. The CDR3 has 14 amino acids. Germline V lookup: CDR1 GTSNPN, CDR2 SVGIG (reference sequence). The CDR3 protein is CAWSVRRGSNEQFF. The CDR3 DNA reads TGTGCCTGGAGTGTCCGCCGGGGTTCCAATGAGCAGTTCTTC.

The chain has TRBV29-1 and TRBJ2-3; TRBD2 aligns across 9 bases. V shed 6 bases and J 2 bases; nucleotides not matched to a gene: 6. This CDR3 has 14 amino acids. The V gene's germline CDR1 is SQVTM and CDR2 ANQGSEA. CDR3 in DNA: TGCAGCGTGAAGGCGGGGGGGCTCACAGATACGCAGTATTTT. Protein: CSVKAGGLTDTQYF.

In regard to this clone: This sample includes further DNA sequences coding for the same CDR3. The V call is TRBV29-1, the J call TRBJ1-1; D may be TRBD1 (5 bases). The germline V gene encodes CDR1 SQVTM and CDR2 ANQGSEA. V lost 5 bases, J lost 0 bases, and 10 bases lay in between. The CDR3 sequence is 13 residues long. The CDR3 DNA is TGCAGCGTTATGACAGTGATGAACACTGAAGCTTTCTTT. Its protein is CSVMTVMNTEAFF. Combining the CDR3 with reference TRBV29-1 and TRBJ1-1 gives the whole variable domain SAVISQKPSRDICQRGTSLTIQCQVDSQVTMMFWYRQQPGQSLTLIATANQGSEATYESGFVIDKFPISRPNLTFSTLTVSNMSPEDSSIYLCSVMTVMNTEAFFGQGTRLTVV.